These 20 T cell receptor beta chains share one sample of origin, sequenced in a study of OX40 agonist ivuxolimab in advanced cancers. Sequencing was performed with immunoSEQ multiplex PCR; in TCRdb, only in-frame clones are kept and a portion is missing. The sample records 100,000 or so clones, around nine tenths being singletons. The sequencing used CD4+ or CD8+ T cells sorted from blood, collected in a trial of the OX40 agonist ivuxolimab. The source is an adult with an advanced solid tumor such as melanoma, head and neck, liver or kidney cancer.

A single count supports this clone. The chain recombines TRBV4-2 with TRBJ2-7; D may be TRBD1 (6 bases). Trimming stripped 0 bases from V and 3 bases from J, with 12 bases between. This CDR3 is built from 15 residues. CDR1 and CDR2 (germline): LGHNA, YNFKEQ. This chain's CDR3 is CASSQDPGHSYEQYF. DNA for the CDR3: TGTGCCAGCAGCCAAGACCCGGGACACAGCTACGAGCAGTACTTC.

The rearrangement joins TRBV5-4 to TRBJ2-5, with 7 positions matching TRBD1. CDR3 length: 14 residues. The J segment lost 1 base and the V segment lost 5 bases, leaving 5 bases of the junction unmatched. Germline V gene data show CDR1 as SGHNT and CDR2 as YYREEE (reference sequence). The CDR3 region is CASRKGTAQETQYF. DNA for the CDR3: TGTGCCAGCAGAAAGGGGACAGCCCAAGAGACCCAGTACTTC. Using reference TRBV5-4 and TRBJ2-5 for the parts outside the CDR3, the full variable domain is ETGVTQSPTHLIKTRGQQVTLRCSSQSGHNTVSWYQQALGQGPQFIFQYYREEENGRGNFPPRFSGLQFPNYSSELNVNALELDDSALYLCASRKGTAQETQYFGPGTRLLVL.

V usage is TRBV6-5 and J usage is TRBJ2-2, with unresolved D. Trimming pared 2 bases from V and 0 bases from J, leaving 1 base between. The germline V gene has CDR1 MNHEY and CDR2 SVGAGI. This CDR3 has 13 residues. The CDR3 spells CASSYANTGELFF. The CDR3 DNA follows: TGTGCCAGCAGTTACGCGAACACCGGGGAGCTGTTTTTT.

This chain uses TRBV29-1 with TRBJ1-1, with TRBD1 matching over 8 bases. With 3 bases clipped from V and 4 bases from J, the junction kept 4 bases outside the gene matches. The CDR3 loop spans 13 amino acids. From germline, CDR1 is SQVTM and CDR2 ANQGSEA. The CDR3 loop reads CSVDGQGGTEAFF. For the CDR3, the DNA is TGCAGCGTTGACGGACAGGGAGGCACTGAAGCTTTCTTT.

The V gene is TRBV10-3, the J gene TRBJ1-2; no firm D call. The germline V gene has CDR1 ENHRY and CDR2 SYGVKD. The CDR3 covers 14 residues. The V gene lost 5 bases and the J gene lost 8 bases, with 18 bases spanning the gap. The CDR3 bases are TGTGCCATCAGTCAGCTACAAGGGTCGATGGGCTACACCTTC. It codes for CAISQLQGSMGYTF.

This clone was seen a few times. The V gene is TRBV27, the J gene TRBJ2-7; 9 bases line up with TRBD1. The J segment lost 4 bases and the V segment lost 5 bases, leaving 9 bases of the junction unmatched. Germline V gene sequence: CDR1 MNHEY, CDR2 SMNVEV (reference sequence). The length of the CDR3 is 15 residues. DNA of the CDR3: TGTGCCAGCAGTCTCGCCCGGGACAGGGTTTACGAGCAGTACTTC. This codes for CASSLARDRVYEQYF.

The J gene is TRBJ2-7, the V gene TRBV15, with 7 bases aligning to TRBD1. Per germline, CDR1 LNHNV and CDR2 YYDKDF (reference sequence). V trimming: 4 bases; J trimming: 3 bases; junction bases outside the gene matches: 6. The CDR3 length is 14 residues. The CDR3 region has the DNA TGTGCCACCAGCACGACCCCAGGGGGCTACGAGCAGTACTTC. It translates to CATSTTPGGYEQYF.

The chain uses TRBV18 and TRBJ2-1, with D unresolved. Trimming stripped 3 bases from V and 5 bases from J, with 8 bases between. Looked up from germline, CDR1 is KGHSH and CDR2 is LQKENI. This CDR3 has 13 residues. CDR3 residues: CASSPPTNNEQFF. The CDR3 nucleotides are TGTGCCAGCTCACCCCCTACCAACAATGAGCAGTTCTTC.

V usage is TRBV19 and J usage is TRBJ2-3, with D unclear. The CDR3 runs 14 residues. Germline V gene data show CDR1 as LNHDA and CDR2 as SQIVND (reference sequence). Trimming removed 4 bases from V and 5 bases from J, with 13 bases in between. The CDR3 is CASSTASFRDTQYF. CDR3 DNA: TGTGCCAGTAGTACGGCATCCTTCCGAGATACGCAGTATTTT.

This chain links TRBV6-1 with TRBJ1-2; unclear D gene. V was shortened by 7 bases and J by 2 bases, with 17 bases between the two germline ends. Germline CDR1 and CDR2: MNHNS and SASEGT. This CDR3 has 15 residues. Here the CDR3 DNA reads TGTGCCAGCAACCATTTACCCTCCTTAAACTATGGCTACACCTTC. Residues: CASNHLPSLNYGYTF.

This clone has only a few counts. This rearrangement joins TRBV28 to TRBJ1-5; D is ambiguous. Deletions cut 8 bases from V and 1 base from J, with 12 bases between. The CDR3 contains 14 residues. The germline V gene has CDR1 MDHEN and CDR2 SYDVKM. The CDR3 sequence: CASCPGGSNQPQHF. The CDR3 region has the DNA TGTGCCAGCTGCCCAGGTGGGAGCAATCAGCCCCAGCATTTT.

The chain has TRBV6-5 and TRBJ1-1; 10 positions match TRBD1. The CDR3 runs 14 residues. V lost 2 bases, J lost 7 bases, and 4 bases stayed unmatched. Germline CDR1 and CDR2: MNHEY and SVGAGI. This CDR3 is CASSYDRGLIEAFF. In DNA, the CDR3 is TGTGCCAGCAGTTACGACAGGGGGCTGATTGAAGCTTTCTTT.

The chain is built from TRBV9 and TRBJ2-7; D unresolved. Germline loops: CDR1 SGDLS, CDR2 YYNGEE. This CDR3 comprises 13 residues. Deletions cut 0 bases from V and 4 bases from J, with 8 bases between. CDR3 in DNA: TGTGCCAGCAGCGTAGCTCCAGCTTACGAGCAGTACTTC. Its translation: CASSVAPAYEQYF.

V usage is TRBV13 and J usage is TRBJ2-1, with D perhaps assigned TRBD1 or TRBD2 (5 bases each). The CDR3 has 16 amino acids. Looked up from germline, CDR1 is PRHDT and CDR2 is FYEKMQ (reference sequence). V lost 0 bases, J lost 10 bases, and 19 bases lay in between. DNA for the CDR3: TGTGCCAGCAGCTTAGGGGTTTGGGGGAAGGGGATGGAGCAGTTCTTC. Protein product: CASSLGVWGKGMEQFF.

This chain connects TRBV30 to TRBJ1-5; the match to TRBD1 covers 8 bases. J lost 6 bases, V lost 4 bases, and 8 bases had no gene match. Germline CDR1 is GTSNPN and CDR2 is SVGIG (reference sequence). CDR3 size: 14 residues. The CDR3 DNA reads as TGTGCCTGGAATGATCAGGGGGCGGGTCAGCCCCAGCATTTT. It specifies CAWNDQGAGQPQHF.

The V gene is TRBV20-1, the J gene TRBJ1-1, with D perhaps TRBD1 (6 bases). Germline values: CDR1 DFQATT, CDR2 SNEGSKA (reference sequence). This CDR3 is built from 11 residues. Trimming removed 3 bases at V and 4 bases at J, with 6 bases between. DNA for the CDR3: TGCAGTGCTAGCAGGGGCACTGAAGCTTTCTTT. It is translated as CSASRGTEAFF.

Comment on this clone: This CDR3 is also generated by other DNA sequences in the sample. The rearrangement links TRBV5-1 to TRBJ2-1, with 10 bases fitting TRBD2. The ends lost 0 bases at V and 6 bases at J; junction bases unmatched: 3. Germline CDR1 SGHRS, CDR2 YFSETQ. This CDR3 has 15 amino acids. CDR3 amino acids: CASSLGLAGGNEQFF. The CDR3 nucleotides read TGCGCCAGCAGCTTGGGACTAGCGGGCGGCAATGAGCAGTTCTTC.

The rearrangement joins TRBV28 to TRBJ2-7; D not certain. The CDR3 is made up of 14 amino acids. Germline V gives CDR1 MDHEN, CDR2 SYDVKM. V lost 1 base and J 7 bases, leaving 14 bases between the germline ends. The CDR3 is CASSLFRNSREQYF. The CDR3 DNA is TGTGCCAGCAGTTTATTTAGGAACTCCCGGGAGCAGTACTTC.

The chain links TRBV7-5 to TRBJ2-1; TRBD1, the table's D call, was not compared with the DNA. TRBV7-5 is termed a pseudogene. The CDR3 totals 12 residues. CDR3 sequence reads: CARAGARDEQFF. The CDR3 nucleotides read TGTGCCAGAGCAGGGGCCCGCGATGAGCAGTTCTTC.

This chain joins TRBV5-6 and TRBJ1-5; the D gene is possibly TRBD1 (6 bases). Trimming pared 6 bases from V and 2 bases from J, leaving 9 bases between. Per the germline V gene, CDR1 is SGHDT and CDR2 is YYEEEE. CDR3 length equals 13 residues. CDR3 nucleotide sequence: TGTGCCAGCAACCGACAGGGCAATCAGCCCCAGCATTTT. Protein sequence: CASNRQGNQPQHF.